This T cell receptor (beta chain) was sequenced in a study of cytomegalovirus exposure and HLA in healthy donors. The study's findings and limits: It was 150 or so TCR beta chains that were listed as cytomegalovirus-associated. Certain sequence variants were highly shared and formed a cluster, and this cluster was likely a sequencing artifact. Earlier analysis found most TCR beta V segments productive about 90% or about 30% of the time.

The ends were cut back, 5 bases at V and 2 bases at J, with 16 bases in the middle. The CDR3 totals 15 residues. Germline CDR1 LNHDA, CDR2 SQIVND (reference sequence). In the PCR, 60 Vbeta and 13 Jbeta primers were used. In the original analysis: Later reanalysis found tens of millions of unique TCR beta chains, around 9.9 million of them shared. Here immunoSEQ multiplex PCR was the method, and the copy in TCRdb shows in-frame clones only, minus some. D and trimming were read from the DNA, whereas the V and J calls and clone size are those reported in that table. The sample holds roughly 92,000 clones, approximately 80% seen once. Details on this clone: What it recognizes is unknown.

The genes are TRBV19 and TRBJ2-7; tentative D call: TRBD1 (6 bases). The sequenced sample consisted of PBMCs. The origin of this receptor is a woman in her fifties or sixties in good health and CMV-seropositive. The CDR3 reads CASSPPGHGAYEQYF. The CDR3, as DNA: TGTGCCAGTAGTCCACCGGGACACGGCGCCTACGAGCAGTACTTC.